This T cell receptor beta chain was obtained from a study of blood T cell repertoires in COVID-19. Study summary: In each case, the material was cDNA or gDNA derived from T cells, B-cell-depleted T cells, or PBMCs.

Authors' data handling: Amplification of reference gene primers was used by the study to estimate nucleated cell counts. Sequencing used immunoSEQ multiplex PCR; TCRdb keeps in-frame clones, though not all of them. V and J calls and clone size are as listed in that table; D and trimming were resolved from the DNA. Of more than 200,000 clones listed, over 70% are singletons. CDR3 length equals 13 residues. V was pared by 5 bases and J by 7 bases, with 12 bases between. Germline V CDR1 and CDR2: LNHNV, YYDKDF (reference sequence). The chain couples TRBV15 to TRBJ1-5; possible D gene TRBD1, 5 bases. The sample taken for sequencing was peripheral blood. This TCR came from a man in his forties with acute or convalescent COVID-19. CDR3 in DNA: TGTGCCACCAGCGTGACAGCAAGCCAGCCCCAGCATTTT. Translation gives CATSVTASQPQHF.